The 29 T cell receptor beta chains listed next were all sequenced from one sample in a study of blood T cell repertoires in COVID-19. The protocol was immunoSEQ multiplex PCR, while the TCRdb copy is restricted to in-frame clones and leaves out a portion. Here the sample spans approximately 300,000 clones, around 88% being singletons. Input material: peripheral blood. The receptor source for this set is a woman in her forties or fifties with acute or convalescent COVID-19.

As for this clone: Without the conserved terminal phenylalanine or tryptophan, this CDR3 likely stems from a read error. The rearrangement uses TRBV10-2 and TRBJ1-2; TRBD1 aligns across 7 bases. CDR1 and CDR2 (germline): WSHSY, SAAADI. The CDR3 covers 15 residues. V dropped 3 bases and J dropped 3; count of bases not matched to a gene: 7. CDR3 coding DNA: TGCGCCAGCAGTGACCTCTACAGGGGTGACTATGGCTACACCCTC. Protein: CASSDLYRGDYGYTL.

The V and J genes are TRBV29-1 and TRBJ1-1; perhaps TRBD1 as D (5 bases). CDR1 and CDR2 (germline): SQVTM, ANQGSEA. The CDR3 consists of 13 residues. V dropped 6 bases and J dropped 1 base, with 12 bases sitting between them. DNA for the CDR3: TGCAGCGTCCGACTGACAGCGAACACTGAAGCTTTCTTT. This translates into CSVRLTANTEAFF.

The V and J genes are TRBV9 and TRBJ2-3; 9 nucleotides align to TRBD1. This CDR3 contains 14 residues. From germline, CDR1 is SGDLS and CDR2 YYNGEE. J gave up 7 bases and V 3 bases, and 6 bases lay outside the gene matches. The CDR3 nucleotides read TGTGCCAGCAGCGACGGGACAGGGTTATATACGCAGTATTTT. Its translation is CASSDGTGLYTQYF.

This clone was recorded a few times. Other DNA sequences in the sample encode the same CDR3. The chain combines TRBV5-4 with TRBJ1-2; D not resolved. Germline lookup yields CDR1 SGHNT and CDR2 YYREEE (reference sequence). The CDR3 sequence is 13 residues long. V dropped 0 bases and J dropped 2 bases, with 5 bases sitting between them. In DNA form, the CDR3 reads TGTGCCAGCAGCTTGGGTTCAAACTATGGCTACACCTTC. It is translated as CASSLGSNYGYTF.

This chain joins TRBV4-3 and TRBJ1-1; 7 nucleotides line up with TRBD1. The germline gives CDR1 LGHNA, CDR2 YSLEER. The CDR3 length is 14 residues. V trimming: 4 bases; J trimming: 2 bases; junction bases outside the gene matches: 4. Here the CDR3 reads CASSPGQQNTEAFF. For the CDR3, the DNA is TGCGCCAGCAGCCCGGGACAGCAAAACACTGAAGCTTTCTTT.

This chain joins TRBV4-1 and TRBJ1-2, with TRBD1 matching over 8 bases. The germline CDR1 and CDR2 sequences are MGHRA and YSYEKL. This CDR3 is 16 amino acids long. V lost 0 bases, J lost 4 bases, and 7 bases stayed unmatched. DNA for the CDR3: TGCGCCAGCAGCCAAGATCCAGGGGGCCTATCCTATGGCTACACCTTC. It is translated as CASSQDPGGLSYGYTF.

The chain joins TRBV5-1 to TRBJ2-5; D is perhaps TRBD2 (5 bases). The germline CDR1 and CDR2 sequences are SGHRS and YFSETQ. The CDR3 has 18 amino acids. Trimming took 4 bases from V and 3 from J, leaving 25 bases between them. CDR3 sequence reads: CASSHPFGPSSPEETQYF. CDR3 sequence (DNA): TGCGCCAGCAGCCACCCGTTCGGGCCTAGCTCACCTGAAGAGACCCAGTACTTC.

DNA for the CDR3: TGTGCCAGCAGCCTTACCAGGGGTCAGCCCCAGCATTTT. Its translation: CASSLTRGQPQHF. This chain links TRBV3-1 (or the pseudogene TRBV3-2) with TRBJ1-5; tentative D call: TRBD1 (6 bases). The germline CDR1 and CDR2 sequences are LGHDT and YNNKEL (reference sequence). This CDR3 comprises 13 residues. V lost 4 bases to trimming and J lost 6 bases, with 10 bases between them.

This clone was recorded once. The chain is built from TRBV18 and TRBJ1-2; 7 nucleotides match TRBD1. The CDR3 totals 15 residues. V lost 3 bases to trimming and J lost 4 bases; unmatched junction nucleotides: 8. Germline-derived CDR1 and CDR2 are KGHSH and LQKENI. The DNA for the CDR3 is TGTGCCAGCTCACCGCTTACAGGGGTAGGCTATGGCTACACCTTC. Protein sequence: CASSPLTGVGYGYTF.

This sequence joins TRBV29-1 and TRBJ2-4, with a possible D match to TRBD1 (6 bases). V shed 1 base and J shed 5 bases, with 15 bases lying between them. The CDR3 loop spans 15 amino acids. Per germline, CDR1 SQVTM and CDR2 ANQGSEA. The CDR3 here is CSVEGQQGYENIQYF. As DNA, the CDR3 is TGCAGCGTTGAAGGGCAACAGGGTTACGAAAACATTCAGTACTTC.

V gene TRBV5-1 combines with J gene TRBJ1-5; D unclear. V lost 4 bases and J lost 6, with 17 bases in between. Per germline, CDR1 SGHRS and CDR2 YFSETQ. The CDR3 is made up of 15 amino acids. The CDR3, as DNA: TGCGCCAGCAGCCCGAGAGGTGGTGGAGGTCAGCCCCAGCATTTT. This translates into CASSPRGGGGQPQHF.

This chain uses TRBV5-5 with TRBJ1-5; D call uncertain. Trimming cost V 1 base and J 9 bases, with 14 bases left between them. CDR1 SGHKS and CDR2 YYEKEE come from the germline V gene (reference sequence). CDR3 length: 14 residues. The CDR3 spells CASSLTAGDLPQHF. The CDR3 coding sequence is TGTGCCAGCAGCTTGACAGCCGGCGATCTGCCCCAGCATTTT.

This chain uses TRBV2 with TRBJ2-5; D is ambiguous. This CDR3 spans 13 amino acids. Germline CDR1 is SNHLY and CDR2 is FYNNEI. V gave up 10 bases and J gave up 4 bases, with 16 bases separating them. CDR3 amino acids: CATSRIQRETQYF. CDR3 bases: TGTGCCACCTCCCGAATACAACGAGAGACCCAGTACTTC.

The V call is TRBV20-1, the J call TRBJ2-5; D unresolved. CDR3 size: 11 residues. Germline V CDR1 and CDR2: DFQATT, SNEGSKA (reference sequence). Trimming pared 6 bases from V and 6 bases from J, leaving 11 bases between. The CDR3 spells CSAHFGQTQYF. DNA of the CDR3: TGCAGTGCCCACTTTGGGCAGACCCAGTACTTC.

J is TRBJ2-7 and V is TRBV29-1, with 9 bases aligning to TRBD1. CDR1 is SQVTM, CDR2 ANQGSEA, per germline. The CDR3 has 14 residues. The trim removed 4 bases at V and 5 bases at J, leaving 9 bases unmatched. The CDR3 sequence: CSVVEGQGEDEQYF. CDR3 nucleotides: TGCAGCGTTGTGGAGGGACAGGGAGAGGACGAGCAGTACTTC.

In DNA form, the CDR3 reads TGTGCCAGCAGTCGTGGACAGGGGATATTACAGCCCCAGCATTTT. It is translated as CASSRGQGILQPQHF. V usage is TRBV2 and J usage is TRBJ1-5; 9 nucleotides line up with TRBD1. Trimming took 5 bases from V and 7 from J; bases not matched to a gene: 9. CDR3 length equals 15 residues. CDR1 SNHLY and CDR2 FYNNEI come from the germline V gene.

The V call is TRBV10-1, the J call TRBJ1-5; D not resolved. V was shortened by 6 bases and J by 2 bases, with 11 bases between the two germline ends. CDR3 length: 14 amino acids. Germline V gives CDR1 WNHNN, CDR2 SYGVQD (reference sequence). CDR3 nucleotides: TGCGCCAGCAGAACACGTCAGGGCAATCAGCCCCAGCATTTT. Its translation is CASRTRQGNQPQHF.

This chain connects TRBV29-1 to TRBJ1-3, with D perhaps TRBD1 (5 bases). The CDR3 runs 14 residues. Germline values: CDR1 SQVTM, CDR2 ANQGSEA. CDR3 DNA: TGCTCTGCTGGGCGGGGGGGCTCTGGAAACACCATATATTTT. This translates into CSAGRGGSGNTIYF.

The DNA for the CDR3 is TGTGCCAGCAGCTTCGGGACTCATTCGTCCGGGGAGCAGTACTTC. This sequence encodes CASSFGTHSSGEQYF. The V and J genes are TRBV7-3 and TRBJ2-7; a weak D match, TRBD2 (6 bases). This CDR3 is 15 amino acids long. V lost 3 bases to trimming and J lost 7 bases, with 19 bases between them. In germline, CDR1 is SGHTA, CDR2 FQGTGA.

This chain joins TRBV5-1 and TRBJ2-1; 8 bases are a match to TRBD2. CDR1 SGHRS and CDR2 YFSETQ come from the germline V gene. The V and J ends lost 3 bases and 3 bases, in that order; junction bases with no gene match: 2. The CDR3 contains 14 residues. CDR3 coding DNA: TGCGCCAGCAGCTCGGGGGGGAACTACAATGAGCAGTTCTTC. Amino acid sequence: CASSSGGNYNEQFF.

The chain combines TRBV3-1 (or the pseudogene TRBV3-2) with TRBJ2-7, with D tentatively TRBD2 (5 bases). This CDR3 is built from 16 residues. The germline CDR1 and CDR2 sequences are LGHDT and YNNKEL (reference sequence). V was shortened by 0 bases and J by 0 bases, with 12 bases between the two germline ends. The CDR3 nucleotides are TGTGCCAGCAGCCAAGATAGGTGGAGGAGCTCCTACGAGCAGTACTTC. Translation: CASSQDRWRSSYEQYF.

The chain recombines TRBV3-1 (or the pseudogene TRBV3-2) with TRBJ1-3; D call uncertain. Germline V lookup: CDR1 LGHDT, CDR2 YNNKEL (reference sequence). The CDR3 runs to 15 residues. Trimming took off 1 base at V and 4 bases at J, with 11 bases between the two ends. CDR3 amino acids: CASSQVDSQGNTIYF. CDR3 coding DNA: TGTGCCAGCAGCCAAGTTGACTCCCAAGGAAACACCATATATTTT.

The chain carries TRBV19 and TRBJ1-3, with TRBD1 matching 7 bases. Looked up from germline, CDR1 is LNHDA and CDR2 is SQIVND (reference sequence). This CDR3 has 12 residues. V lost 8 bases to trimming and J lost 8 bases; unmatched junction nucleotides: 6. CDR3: CASQDRVHTIYF. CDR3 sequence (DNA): TGTGCCAGTCAAGACAGGGTCCACACCATATATTTT.

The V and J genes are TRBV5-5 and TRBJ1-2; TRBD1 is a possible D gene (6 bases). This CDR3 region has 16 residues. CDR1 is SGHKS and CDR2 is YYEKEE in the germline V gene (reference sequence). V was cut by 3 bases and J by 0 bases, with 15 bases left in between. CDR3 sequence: CASSWALTGTNYGYTF. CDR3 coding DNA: TGTGCCAGCAGCTGGGCCCTGACAGGCACTAACTATGGCTACACCTTC.

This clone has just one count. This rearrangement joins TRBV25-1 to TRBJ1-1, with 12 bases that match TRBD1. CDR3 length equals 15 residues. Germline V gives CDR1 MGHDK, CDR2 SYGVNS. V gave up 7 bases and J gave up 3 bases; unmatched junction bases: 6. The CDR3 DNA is TGTGCCAGCACCGGGACAGGGGGCTGGGACACTGAAGCTTTCTTT. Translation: CASTGTGGWDTEAFF. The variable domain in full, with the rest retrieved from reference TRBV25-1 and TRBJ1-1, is EADIYQTPRYLVIGTGKKITLECSQTMGHDKMYWYQQDPGMELHLIHYSYGVNSTEKGDLSSESTVSRIRTEHFPLTLESARPSHTSQYLCASTGTGGWDTEAFFGQGTRLTVV.

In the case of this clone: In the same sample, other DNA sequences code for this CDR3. The CDR3 coding sequence is TGTGCCAGTAGTATAGGTGGCAGCTATGGCTACACCTTC. The encoded protein is CASSIGGSYGYTF. The J gene is TRBJ1-2, the V gene TRBV19; D call uncertain. Per the germline V gene, CDR1 is LNHDA and CDR2 is SQIVND (reference sequence). Trimming cost V 1 base and J 4 bases, with 7 bases left between them. CDR3 length: 13 residues. Complete variable domain (other parts from reference TRBV19 and TRBJ1-2): DGGITQSPKYLFRKEGQNVTLSCEQNLNHDAMYWYRQDPGQGLRLIYYSQIVNDFQKGDIAEGYSVSREKKESFPLTVTSAQKNPTAFYLCASSIGGSYGYTFGSGTRLTVV.

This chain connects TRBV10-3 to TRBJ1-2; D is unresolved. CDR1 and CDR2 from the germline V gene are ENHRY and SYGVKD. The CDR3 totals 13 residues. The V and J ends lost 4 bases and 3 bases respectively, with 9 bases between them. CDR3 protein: CAISVTAYYGYTF. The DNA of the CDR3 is TGTGCCATCAGTGTCACAGCATACTATGGCTACACCTTC.

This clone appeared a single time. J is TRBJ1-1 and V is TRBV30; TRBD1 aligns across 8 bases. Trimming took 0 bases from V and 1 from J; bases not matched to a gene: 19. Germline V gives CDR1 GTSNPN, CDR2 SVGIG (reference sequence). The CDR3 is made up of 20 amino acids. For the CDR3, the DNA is TGTGCCTGGAGTGTAAGACGTAGGACAGGGATTCGTGGAGGGAACACTGAAGCTTTCTTT. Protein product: CAWSVRRRTGIRGGNTEAFF.

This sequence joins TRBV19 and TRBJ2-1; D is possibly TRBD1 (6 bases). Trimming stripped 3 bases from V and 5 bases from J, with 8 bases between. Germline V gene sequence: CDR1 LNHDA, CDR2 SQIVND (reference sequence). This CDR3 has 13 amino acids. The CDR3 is CASSIGQNNEQFF. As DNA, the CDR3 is TGTGCCAGTAGTATCGGACAGAACAATGAGCAGTTCTTC. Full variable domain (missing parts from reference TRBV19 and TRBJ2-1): DGGITQSPKYLFRKEGQNVTLSCEQNLNHDAMYWYRQDPGQGLRLIYYSQIVNDFQKGDIAEGYSVSREKKESFPLTVTSAQKNPTAFYLCASSIGQNNEQFFGPGTRLTVL.